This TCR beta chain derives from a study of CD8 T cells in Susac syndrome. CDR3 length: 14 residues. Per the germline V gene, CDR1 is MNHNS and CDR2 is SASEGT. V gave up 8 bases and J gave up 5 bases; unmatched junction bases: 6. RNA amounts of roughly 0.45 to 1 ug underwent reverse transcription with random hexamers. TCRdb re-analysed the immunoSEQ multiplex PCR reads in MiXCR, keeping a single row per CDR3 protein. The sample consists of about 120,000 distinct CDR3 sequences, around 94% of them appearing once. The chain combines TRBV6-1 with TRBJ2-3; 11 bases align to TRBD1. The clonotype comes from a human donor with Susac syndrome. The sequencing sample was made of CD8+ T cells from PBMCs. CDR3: CASADGTGGDTQYF. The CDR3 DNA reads TGTGCCAGCGCCGATGGGACAGGGGGAGATACGCAGTATTTT.